What follows are 15 T cell receptor beta chains derived from one specimen sequenced in a study of T cells after yellow fever vaccination. A single record per CDR3 protein comes from TCRdb applying MiXCR to the 5' RACE reads. The profile shows 100,000 to 150,000 distinct CDR3 sequences, about 7.4% of them singletons. The sequencing used CD4+ T cells sorted from PBMCs, collected roughly 10 days after the first yellow fever vaccination. The source of these receptors is a young man who received the YFV17D yellow fever vaccine.

This clonotype has ten or more counts. The CDR3 region has the DNA TGTGCCAGCAGCCCAAAGGGGTTGCAAGGTTCCTACGAGCAGTACGTC. Protein product: CASSPKGLQGSYEQYV. This chain joins TRBV6-1 and TRBJ2-7, with a possible D match to TRBD1 (5 bases). The germline gives CDR1 MNHNS, CDR2 SASEGT. V was cut by 6 bases and J by 1 base, with 19 bases left in between. This CDR3 has 16 amino acids.

This clonotype was counted ten times or more. The rearrangement joins TRBV5-1 to TRBJ1-1, with D possibly matching TRBD1 (5 bases). The V and J ends lost 2 bases and 0 bases respectively, with 11 bases between them. The germline V gene encodes CDR1 SGHRS and CDR2 YFSETQ. The CDR3 consists of 15 residues. In DNA, the CDR3 is TGCGCCAGCAGCTTCCAGGGTGGTATGAACACTGAAGCTTTCTTT. It encodes CASSFQGGMNTEAFF.

This clonotype was counted at least ten times. The chain recombines TRBV4-1 with TRBJ2-5; 9 bases map to TRBD1. CDR1 and CDR2 from the germline V gene are MGHRA and YSYEKL. V was pared by 4 bases and J by 5 bases, with 5 bases of the junction left unmatched. CDR3 length: 14 amino acids. DNA for the CDR3: TGCGCCAGCAGCCGGGACAGGGAGATGGAGACCCAGTACTTC. Its translation: CASSRDREMETQYF.

The V and J genes are TRBV7-2 and TRBJ1-2; D gene ambiguous. Germline V gives CDR1 SGHTA, CDR2 FQGNSA. The V gene lost 3 bases and the J gene lost 4 bases, with 18 bases spanning the gap. The CDR3 extends over 16 amino acids. The CDR3 DNA follows: TGTGCCAGCAGCTTTTCAGGAAACACGGGGAGCTATGGCTACACCTTC. This encodes CASSFSGNTGSYGYTF.

At least ten counts were recorded for this clonotype. This chain connects TRBV4-1 to TRBJ2-7; D unresolved. Trimming cost V 0 bases and J 3 bases, with 9 bases left between them. Per the germline V gene, CDR1 is MGHRA and CDR2 is YSYEKL. The CDR3 spans 14 residues. The CDR3 here is CASSQESRNYEQYF. DNA of the CDR3: TGCGCCAGCAGCCAAGAAAGCAGAAACTACGAGCAGTACTTC.

This clonotype came up many times. The CDR3 reads CASSPIRDRVTGNQPQHF. The CDR3 DNA is TGTGCCAGCAGTCCCATCCGTGACAGGGTGACTGGCAATCAGCCCCAGCATTTT. The chain recombines TRBV6-2 or TRBV6-3 with TRBJ1-5; 7 bases match TRBD1. This CDR3 is built from 18 residues. Germline V lookup: CDR1 MNHEY, CDR2 SVGEGT. J gave up 2 bases and V 5 bases, and 15 bases lay outside the gene matches.

This clonotype was recorded at least ten times. The chain uses TRBV19 and TRBJ2-3, with a tentative D call TRBD1 (6 bases). Trimming stripped 3 bases from V and 0 bases from J, with 13 bases between. The length of the CDR3 is 16 residues. Germline-derived CDR1 and CDR2 are LNHDA and SQIVND (reference sequence). DNA for the CDR3: TGTGCCAGTAGTATGGGGGCTACCAGAAGCACAGATACGCAGTATTTT. Translated: CASSMGATRSTDTQYF.

The table lists this clonotype with many counts. The CDR3 loop is CASSLVWDTEAFF. Written as DNA, the CDR3 is TGTGCCAGCAGCTTAGTCTGGGACACTGAAGCTTTCTTT. The V gene is TRBV7-2, the J gene TRBJ1-1; no firm D call. This CDR3 is built from 13 residues. The germline gives CDR1 SGHTA, CDR2 FQGNSA. Trimming took 1 base from V and 3 from J, leaving 6 bases between them.

This clonotype was counted many times. The chain carries TRBV3-1 and TRBJ2-7; 11 bases match TRBD2. The germline V gene encodes CDR1 LGHDT and CDR2 YNNKEL (reference sequence). With V trimmed by 3 bases and J by 1 base, 2 bases remained unmatched. The CDR3 is 15 residues long. The CDR3 DNA reads as TGTGCCAGCAGCCACGCTAGCGGGGGGTCCTACGAGCAGTACGTC. Translated, it gives CASSHASGGSYEQYV.

This clonotype was recorded at least ten times. The chain is built from TRBV5-1 and TRBJ2-3, with TRBD2 matching 9 bases. Germline V lookup: CDR1 SGHRS, CDR2 YFSETQ. The CDR3 extends over 15 amino acids. J gave up 4 bases and V 5 bases, and 8 bases lay outside the gene matches. The CDR3 region has the DNA TGCGCCAGCAGTGGCGGGGGGGCCTGGTCAGATACGCAGTATTTT. Amino acids: CASSGGGAWSDTQYF.

This clonotype was picked up a small number of times. The rearrangement uses TRBV4-2 and TRBJ2-7, with 9 bases fitting TRBD1. V lost 0 bases, J lost 1 base, and 10 bases stayed unmatched. CDR3 size: 18 residues. CDR1 is LGHNA, CDR2 YNFKEQ, per germline. CDR3 amino acids: CASSQDQGGQGPSYEQYF. In nucleotides, the CDR3 is TGTGCCAGCAGCCAAGATCAGGGCGGACAGGGGCCATCCTACGAGCAGTACTTC.

This clonotype has a count of ten or more. This rearrangement joins TRBV12-3 or TRBV12-4 to TRBJ1-1, with D possibly being TRBD1 (5 bases). CDR3 size: 13 residues. V dropped 3 bases and J dropped 5 bases, with 10 bases sitting between them. DNA for the CDR3: TGTGCCAGCAGTTTTATTCAGGGAACTGAAGCTTTCTTT. Residues: CASSFIQGTEAFF.

This clonotype was seen at least ten times. The chain carries TRBV5-5 and TRBJ2-4; TRBD1 or TRBD2 may be the D gene (5 bases each). CDR3 length: 16 residues. Germline V gene lookup returns CDR1 SGHKS and CDR2 YYEKEE (reference sequence). V was shortened by 7 bases and J by 0 bases, with 17 bases between the two germline ends. CDR3 sequence (DNA): TGTGCCAGCGGGGGACCCGTGACCATAGCCAAAAACATTCAGTACTTC. Translated: CASGGPVTIAKNIQYF.

The gene calls are TRBV15 and TRBJ1-1, with D unresolved. The V end lost 3 bases, the J end lost 5 bases, and 13 bases lay between the germline ends. CDR1 LNHNV and CDR2 YYDKDF come from the germline V gene (reference sequence). This CDR3 spans 14 amino acids. The CDR3 bases are TGTGCCACCAGCAGGGATCCCCACGGAACTGAAGCTTTCTTT. Translating it yields CATSRDPHGTEAFF.

The V and J genes are TRBV6-2 or TRBV6-3 and TRBJ2-1, with D unresolved. V was clipped by 6 bases and J by 10 bases, with 13 bases between them. CDR1 is MNHEY and CDR2 is SVGEGT in the germline V gene. CDR3 size: 12 residues. CDR3 in amino acids: CASSPARPEQFF. CDR3 bases: TGTGCCAGCAGCCCGGCACGGCCAGAGCAGTTCTTC.